The TCR beta chain described here comes from a study of beta chain features in type 1 diabetes. Blood was drawn once from each donor into heparinised tubes. The draws averaged about 120 mL. Findings and limits, study-wide: Fewer insertions but more deletions were seen at VDJ junctions in type 1 diabetes patients.

The entirety of the isolated RNA underwent reverse transcription, so expressed TCRB transcripts were sequenced. The average output of naive, central memory and regulatory T cell samples was 3 million to 4 million reads. The assay was immunoSEQ multiplex PCR, and TCRdb's table has in-frame clones only and misses some. This table holds hundreds of thousands of clones, approximately 12% found once. This CDR3 contains 14 residues. Per the germline V gene, CDR1 is SGHRS and CDR2 is YFSETQ. The trim removed 0 bases at V and 4 bases at J, leaving 3 bases unmatched. As to this clone: Its antigen is undetermined.

J is TRBJ2-7 and V is TRBV5-1; 8 bases agree with TRBD2. Sample: naive CD4+ T cells from blood. The clonotype was recovered from a young man in good health. Here the CDR3 reads CASSLGSGVYEQYF. In nucleotides, the CDR3 is TGCGCCAGCAGCTTGGGTAGCGGGGTTTACGAGCAGTACTTC.